What follows are 13 T cell receptor beta chains derived from one specimen sequenced in a study of cytomegalovirus exposure and HLA in healthy donors. Primers for the PCR totalled 60 Vbeta and 13 Jbeta. The assay was immunoSEQ multiplex PCR, and TCRdb's table has in-frame clones only and misses some. The sample holds approximately 69,000 clones, around 70% seen once. Sequencing was carried out using PBMCs. The origin of the receptors is a young woman in good health and CMV-seropositive.

The gene calls are TRBV28 and TRBJ2-1; TRBD1 matches at 9 bases. The J segment lost 3 bases and the V segment lost 8 bases, leaving 8 bases of the junction unmatched. The CDR3 runs 15 residues. Germline V lookup: CDR1 MDHEN, CDR2 SYDVKM. CDR3 coding DNA: TGTGCCAGCGTGCCCAGACAGGGGGGCTACAATGAGCAGTTCTTC. Translated: CASVPRQGGYNEQFF.

Points on this clone: Other DNA sequences in the sample encode the same CDR3. The chain is built from TRBV20-1 and TRBJ2-5, with D unresolved. Trimming pared 3 bases from V and 5 bases from J, leaving 4 bases between. The CDR3 has 10 residues. Looked up from germline, CDR1 is DFQATT and CDR2 is SNEGSKA (reference sequence). CDR3 in DNA: TGCAGTGCTAGGGAGGAGACCCAGTACTTC. Residues: CSAREETQYF.

The chain employs TRBV29-1 and TRBJ2-7, with TRBD2 identical over 7 bases. V lost 5 bases and J lost 2; bases outside the gene matches: 6. The CDR3 contains 13 residues. Per the germline V gene, CDR1 is SQVTM and CDR2 is ANQGSEA. The CDR3: CSVSSRGAYEQYF. The CDR3 nucleotides read TGCAGCGTTTCCAGCCGGGGGGCCTACGAGCAGTACTTC.

This clone has just a few counts. This rearrangement joins TRBV30 to TRBJ1-3, with no clear D. Trimming took off 7 bases at V and 0 bases at J, with 7 bases between the two ends. CDR1 GTSNPN and CDR2 SVGIG come from the germline V gene (reference sequence). The CDR3 totals 12 residues. The DNA for the CDR3 is TGTGCCTATCTCCGCTCTGGAAACACCATATATTTT. The encoded protein is CAYLRSGNTIYF.

The chain carries TRBV15 and TRBJ2-3; D gene unclear. Germline assignment: CDR1 LNHNV and CDR2 YYDKDF (reference sequence). The CDR3 has 13 amino acids. Trimming stripped 1 base from V and 6 bases from J, with 8 bases between. The CDR3 DNA reads TGTGCCACCAGCAGAGCCGGTTTCGATACGCAGTATTTT. Protein: CATSRAGFDTQYF.

The chain employs TRBV28 and TRBJ2-1, with 7 bases matching TRBD2. The germline CDR1 and CDR2 sequences are MDHEN and SYDVKM. This CDR3 is 17 amino acids long. With V trimmed by 7 bases and J by 9 bases, 21 bases remained unmatched. The CDR3 sequence is CASTPEGGSPGRAEQFF. The CDR3 region has the DNA TGTGCCAGCACCCCGGAGGGCGGGAGCCCCGGCCGTGCTGAGCAGTTCTTC.

J is TRBJ2-2 and V is TRBV6-1, with a possible D match to TRBD2 (6 bases). V gave up 9 bases and J gave up 6 bases, with 14 bases separating them. This CDR3 contains 13 residues. Germline V gene lookup returns CDR1 MNHNS and CDR2 SASEGT. The CDR3 DNA follows: TGTGCCAGTCGGTGGGGAGGAGCCGGGGAGCTGTTTTTT. Amino acids: CASRWGGAGELFF.

The chain combines TRBV27 with TRBJ1-2; 7 nucleotides line up with TRBD1. The CDR3 totals 14 residues. V trimming: 6 bases; J trimming: 4 bases; junction bases outside the gene matches: 8. Germline loops: CDR1 MNHEY, CDR2 SMNVEV (reference sequence). This CDR3 reads CASRRQGDFYGYTF. The CDR3 nucleotides read TGTGCCAGCAGGAGACAGGGTGACTTCTATGGCTACACCTTC.

The chain links TRBV30 to TRBJ2-7; 8 bases line up with TRBD1. This CDR3 is 13 amino acids long. The germline gives CDR1 GTSNPN, CDR2 SVGIG (reference sequence). Trimming removed 3 bases from V and 7 bases from J; junction bases left unmatched: 8. The CDR3: CAWSLDRGREQYF. Written as DNA, the CDR3 is TGTGCCTGGAGCCTAGACAGGGGAAGGGAGCAGTACTTC.

The chain has TRBV6-5 and TRBJ2-7; D uncertain. This CDR3 spans 13 amino acids. The ends were cut back, 0 bases at V and 4 bases at J, with 7 bases in the middle. CDR1 and CDR2 (germline): MNHEY, SVGAGI. The CDR3: CASSYSAVYEQYF. The CDR3 region has the DNA TGTGCCAGCAGTTACTCTGCGGTTTACGAGCAGTACTTC.

The rearrangement joins TRBV7-2 to TRBJ2-3, with D possibly being TRBD2 (5 bases). V was shortened by 5 bases and J by 8 bases, with 14 bases between the two germline ends. CDR1 is SGHTA and CDR2 is FQGNSA in the germline V gene. The CDR3 has 13 residues. As DNA, the CDR3 is TGTGCCAGCAGCCACGGGGTACCAGTTACGCAGTATTTT. Translating it yields CASSHGVPVTQYF.

The rearrangement uses TRBV15 and TRBJ2-3; maybe TRBD2 (6 bases). Between the trimmed V and J ends, which lost 4 bases and 11 bases, there was a span of 10 bases. The CDR3 length is 11 residues. CDR1 and CDR2 (germline): LNHNV, YYDKDF (reference sequence). CDR3 sequence reads: CATSTRDWQYF. The CDR3 DNA sequence: TGTGCCACCAGCACCCGGGACTGGCAGTATTTT.

The rearrangement links TRBV7-2 to TRBJ1-2, with TRBD1 identical over 11 bases. The ends lost 5 bases at V and 5 bases at J; junction bases unmatched: 4. In germline, CDR1 is SGHTA, CDR2 FQGNSA. The CDR3 length is 14 residues. The CDR3 region is CASSAGQGAYGYTF. DNA for the CDR3: TGTGCCAGCAGCGCCGGACAGGGGGCATATGGCTACACCTTC.